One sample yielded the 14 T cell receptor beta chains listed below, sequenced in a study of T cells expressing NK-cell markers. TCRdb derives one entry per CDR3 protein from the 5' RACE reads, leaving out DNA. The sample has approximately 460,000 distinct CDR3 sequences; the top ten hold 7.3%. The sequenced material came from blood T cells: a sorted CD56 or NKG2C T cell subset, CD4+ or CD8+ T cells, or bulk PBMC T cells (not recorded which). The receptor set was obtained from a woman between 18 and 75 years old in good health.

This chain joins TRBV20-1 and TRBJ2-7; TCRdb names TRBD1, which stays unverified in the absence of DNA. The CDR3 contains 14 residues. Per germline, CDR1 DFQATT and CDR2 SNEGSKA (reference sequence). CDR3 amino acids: CSASEGATHYEQYF.

The CDR3 sequence is CSVLDGSPSYEQYF. The chain employs TRBV29-1 and TRBJ2-7. Germline V lookup: CDR1 SQVTM, CDR2 ANQGSEA. There are 14 residues in the CDR3.

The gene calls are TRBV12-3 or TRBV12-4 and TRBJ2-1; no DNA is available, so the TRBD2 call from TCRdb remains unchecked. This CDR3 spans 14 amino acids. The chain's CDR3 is CASSLGGGGYEQFF.

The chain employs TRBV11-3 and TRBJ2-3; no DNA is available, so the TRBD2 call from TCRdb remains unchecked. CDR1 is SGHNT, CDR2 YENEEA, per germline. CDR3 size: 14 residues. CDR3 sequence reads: CASTGTSEPDTQYF.

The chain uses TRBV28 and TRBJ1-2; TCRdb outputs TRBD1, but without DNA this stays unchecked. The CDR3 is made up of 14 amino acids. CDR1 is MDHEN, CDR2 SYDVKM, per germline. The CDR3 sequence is CASRRGDRDYGYTF.

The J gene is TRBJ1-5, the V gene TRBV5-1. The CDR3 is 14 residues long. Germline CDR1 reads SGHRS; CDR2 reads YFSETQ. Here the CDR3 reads CASSAGSSNQPQHF. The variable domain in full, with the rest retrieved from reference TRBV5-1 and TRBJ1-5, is KAGVTQTPRYLIKTRGQQVTLSCSPISGHRSVSWYQQTPGQGLQFLFEYFSETQRNKGNFPGRFSGRQFSNSRSEMNVSTLELGDSALYLCASSAGSSNQPQHFGDGTRLSIL.

CDR3 residues: CASRPDRVGKLFF. V and J are TRBV28 and TRBJ1-4; the TRBD1 assignment by TCRdb is unverifiable without DNA. CDR3 length equals 13 residues. From germline, CDR1 is MDHEN and CDR2 SYDVKM.

The CDR3 reads CASSPTAPSQYF. This chain links TRBV12-3 or TRBV12-4 with TRBJ2-3; TCRdb's D gene call, TRBD1, goes unchecked for lack of DNA. The CDR3 length is 12 residues.

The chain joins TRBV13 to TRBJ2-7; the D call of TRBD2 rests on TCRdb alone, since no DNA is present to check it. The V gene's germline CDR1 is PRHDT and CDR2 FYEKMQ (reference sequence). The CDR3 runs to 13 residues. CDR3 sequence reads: CASSLGTSHEQYF.

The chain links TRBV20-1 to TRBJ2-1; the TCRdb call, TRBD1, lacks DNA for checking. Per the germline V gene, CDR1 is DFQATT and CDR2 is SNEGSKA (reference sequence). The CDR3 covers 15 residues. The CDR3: CSARSGTRRGDEQFF.

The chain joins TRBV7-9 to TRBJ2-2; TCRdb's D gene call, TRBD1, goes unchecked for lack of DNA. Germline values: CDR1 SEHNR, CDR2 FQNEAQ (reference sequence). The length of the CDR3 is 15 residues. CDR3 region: CASSEGQGGTGELFF.

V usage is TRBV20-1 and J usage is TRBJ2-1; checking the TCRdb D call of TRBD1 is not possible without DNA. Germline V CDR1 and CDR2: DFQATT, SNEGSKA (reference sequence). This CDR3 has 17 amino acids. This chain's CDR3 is CSARVWSQGFGNNEQFF.

The CDR3 region is CASRTRTGYYGYTF. The chain uses TRBV5-8 and TRBJ1-2; the TCRdb call, TRBD1, lacks DNA for checking. The CDR3 spans 14 residues. CDR1 is SGHTS, CDR2 YDEGEE, per germline. The complete variable domain, with remaining parts taken from reference TRBV5-8 and TRBJ1-2, reads EAGVTQSPTHLIKTRGQQATLRCSPISGHTSVYWYQQALGLGLQFLLWYDEGEERNRGNFPPRFSGRQFPNYSSELNVNALELEDSALYLCASRTRTGYYGYTFGSGTRLTVV.

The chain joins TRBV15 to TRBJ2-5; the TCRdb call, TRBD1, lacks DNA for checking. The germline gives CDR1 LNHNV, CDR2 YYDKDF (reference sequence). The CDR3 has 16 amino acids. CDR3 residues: CATSREGTTRAAAQYF.